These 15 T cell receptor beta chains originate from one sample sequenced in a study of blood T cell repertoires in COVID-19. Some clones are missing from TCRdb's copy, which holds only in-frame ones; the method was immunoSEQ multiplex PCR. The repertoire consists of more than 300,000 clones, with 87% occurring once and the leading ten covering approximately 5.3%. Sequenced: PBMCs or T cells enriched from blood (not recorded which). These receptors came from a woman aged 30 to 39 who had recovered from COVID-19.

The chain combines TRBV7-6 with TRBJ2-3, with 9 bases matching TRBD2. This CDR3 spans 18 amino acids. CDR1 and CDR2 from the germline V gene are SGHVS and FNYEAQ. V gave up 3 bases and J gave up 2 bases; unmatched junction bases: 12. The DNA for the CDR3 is TGTGCCAGCAGCTTCAAAGTAGGCGGGGGGGCCGCCACAGATACGCAGTATTTT. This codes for CASSFKVGGGAATDTQYF.

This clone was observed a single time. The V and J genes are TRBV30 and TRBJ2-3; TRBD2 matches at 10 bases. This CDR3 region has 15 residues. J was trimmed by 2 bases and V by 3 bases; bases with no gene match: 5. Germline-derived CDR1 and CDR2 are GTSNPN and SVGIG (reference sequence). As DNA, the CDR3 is TGTGCCTGGAGGCCTCTAGCGGGGGTCACAGATACGCAGTATTTT. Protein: CAWRPLAGVTDTQYF.

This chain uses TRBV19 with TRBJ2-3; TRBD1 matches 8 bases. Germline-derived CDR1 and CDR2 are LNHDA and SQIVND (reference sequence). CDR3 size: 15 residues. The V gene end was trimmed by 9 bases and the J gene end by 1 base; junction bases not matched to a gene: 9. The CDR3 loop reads CASRTGGSRTDTQYF. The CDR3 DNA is TGTGCCAGCAGAACAGGGGGGTCGCGCACAGATACGCAGTATTTT.

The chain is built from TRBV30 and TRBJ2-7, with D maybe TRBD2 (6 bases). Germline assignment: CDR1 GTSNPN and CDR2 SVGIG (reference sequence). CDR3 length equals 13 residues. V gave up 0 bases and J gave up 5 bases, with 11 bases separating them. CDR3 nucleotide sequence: TGTGCCTGGAGTGTAGGAGGGGTCGACGAGCAGTACTTC. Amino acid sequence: CAWSVGGVDEQYF.

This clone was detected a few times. CDR3 protein: CASSLGTGLDYTF. Here the CDR3 DNA reads TGTGCCAGCAGTTTAGGGACAGGTCTTGACTACACCTTC. The genes are TRBV12-3 or TRBV12-4 and TRBJ1-2; TRBD1 aligns across 7 bases. Unmatched junction bases numbered 6, after V lost 1 base and J lost 10 bases. The CDR3 extends over 13 amino acids.

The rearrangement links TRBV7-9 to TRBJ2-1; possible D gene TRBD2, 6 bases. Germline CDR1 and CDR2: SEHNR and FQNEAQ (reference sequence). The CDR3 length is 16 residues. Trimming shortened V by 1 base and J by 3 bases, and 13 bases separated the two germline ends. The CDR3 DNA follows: TGTGCCAGCAGCTTAGGGGCGGGGTCGCACTACAATGAGCAGTTCTTC. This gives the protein CASSLGAGSHYNEQFF.

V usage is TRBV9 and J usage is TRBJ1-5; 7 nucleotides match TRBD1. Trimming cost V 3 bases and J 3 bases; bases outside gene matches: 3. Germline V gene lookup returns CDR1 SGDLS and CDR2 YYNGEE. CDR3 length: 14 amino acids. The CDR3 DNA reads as TGTGCCAGCAGCGCCGGACAGGCCAATCAGCCCCAGCATTTT. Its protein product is CASSAGQANQPQHF.

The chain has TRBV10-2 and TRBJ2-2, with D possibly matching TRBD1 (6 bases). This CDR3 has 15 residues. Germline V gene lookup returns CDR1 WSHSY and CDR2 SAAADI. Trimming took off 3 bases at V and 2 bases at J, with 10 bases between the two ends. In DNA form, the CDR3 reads TGCGCCAGCAGTGAAGGACAGCTCAACACCGGGGAGCTGTTTTTT. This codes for CASSEGQLNTGELFF.

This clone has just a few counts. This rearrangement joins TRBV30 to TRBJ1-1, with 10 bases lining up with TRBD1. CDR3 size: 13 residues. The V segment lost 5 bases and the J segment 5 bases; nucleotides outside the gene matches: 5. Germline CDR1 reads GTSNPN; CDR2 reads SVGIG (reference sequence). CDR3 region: CAWRRDRGTEAFF. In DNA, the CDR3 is TGTGCCTGGCGGAGGGACAGGGGTACTGAAGCTTTCTTT.

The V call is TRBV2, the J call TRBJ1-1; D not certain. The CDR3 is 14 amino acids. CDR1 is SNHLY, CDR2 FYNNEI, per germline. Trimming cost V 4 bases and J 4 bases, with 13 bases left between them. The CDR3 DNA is TGTGCCAGCAGTGTATCGGGCCGGGGCACTGAAGCTTTCTTT. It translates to CASSVSGRGTEAFF.

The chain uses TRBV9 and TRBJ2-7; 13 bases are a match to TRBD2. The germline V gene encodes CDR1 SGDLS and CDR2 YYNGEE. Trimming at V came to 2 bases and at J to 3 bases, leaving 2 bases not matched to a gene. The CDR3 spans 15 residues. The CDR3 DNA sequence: TGTGCCAGCAGCGTGGGACTAGCGGGGAACTACGAGCAGTACTTC. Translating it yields CASSVGLAGNYEQYF.

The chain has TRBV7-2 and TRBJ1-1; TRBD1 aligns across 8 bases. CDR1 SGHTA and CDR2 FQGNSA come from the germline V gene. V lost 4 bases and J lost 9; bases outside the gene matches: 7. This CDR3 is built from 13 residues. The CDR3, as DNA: TGTGCCAGCAGCTCCGACAGGGGCCTTCAAGCTTTCTTT. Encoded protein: CASSSDRGLQAFF.

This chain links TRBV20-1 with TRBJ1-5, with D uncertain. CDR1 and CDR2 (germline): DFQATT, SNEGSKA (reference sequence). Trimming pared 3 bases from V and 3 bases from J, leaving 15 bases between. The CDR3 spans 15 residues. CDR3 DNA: TGCAGTGCTAGTTTCTTATCGGGGATCAATCAGCCCCAGCATTTT. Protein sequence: CSASFLSGINQPQHF.

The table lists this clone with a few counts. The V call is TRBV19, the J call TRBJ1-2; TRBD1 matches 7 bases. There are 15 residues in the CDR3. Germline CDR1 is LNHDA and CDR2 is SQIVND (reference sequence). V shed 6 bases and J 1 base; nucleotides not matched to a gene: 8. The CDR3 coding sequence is TGTGCCAGTAGATCTGGGGACAGCTATAACTATGGCTACACCTTC. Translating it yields CASRSGDSYNYGYTF.

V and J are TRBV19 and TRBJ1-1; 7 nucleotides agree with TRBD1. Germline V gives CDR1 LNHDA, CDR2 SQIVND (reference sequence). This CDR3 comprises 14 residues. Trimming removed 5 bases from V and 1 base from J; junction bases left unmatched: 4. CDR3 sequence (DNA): TGTGCCAGTAGTCGGGACAGACAGAACACTGAAGCTTTCTTT. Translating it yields CASSRDRQNTEAFF.